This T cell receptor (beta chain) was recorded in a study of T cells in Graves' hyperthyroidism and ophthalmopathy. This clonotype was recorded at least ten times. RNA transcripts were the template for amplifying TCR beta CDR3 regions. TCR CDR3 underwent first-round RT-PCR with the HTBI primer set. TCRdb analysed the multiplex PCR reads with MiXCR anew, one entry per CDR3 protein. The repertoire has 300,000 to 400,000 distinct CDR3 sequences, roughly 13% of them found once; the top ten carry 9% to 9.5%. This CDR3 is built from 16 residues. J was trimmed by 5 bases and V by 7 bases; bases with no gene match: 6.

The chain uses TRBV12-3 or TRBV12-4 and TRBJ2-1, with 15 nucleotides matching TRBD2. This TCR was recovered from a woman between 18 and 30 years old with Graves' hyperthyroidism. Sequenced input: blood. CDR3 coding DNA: TGTGCCAGCACCCCGGGACTAGCGGGAGGAAACAATGAGCAGTTCTTC. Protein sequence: CASTPGLAGGNNEQFF.